These 2 T cell receptor beta chains were sequenced from one sample in a study of blood T cell repertoires in COVID-19 (dated by TCRdb to between 2020 and 2021). Libraries were constructed by the immunoSEQ multiplex PCR assay. In its TCRdb copy, this immuneACCESS table keeps in-frame sequences only and misses some clones. Where compared with another copy, unresolved V genes explain less than half of these, and the others have no known cause. This sample lists about 55,000 clones; 88% were detected once. Around 8.5% of the sample comes from the top ten. The sequenced material came from peripheral blood. These receptors were taken from a man aged 55 to 70 with active COVID-19.

This clone was counted a few times. V and J are TRBV12-3 or TRBV12-4 and TRBJ2-7; D remains ambiguous. V was cut by 6 bases and J by 3 bases, with 9 bases left in between. This CDR3 has 12 residues. For the CDR3, the DNA is TGTGCCAGCAGCCGAGAAATCTACGAGCAGTACTTC. Residues: CASSREIYEQYF.

This clone was seen only a few times. The chain employs TRBV19 and TRBJ2-7; D remains unclear. CDR1 is LNHDA, CDR2 SQIVND, per germline (reference sequence). The CDR3 is 15 residues long. The ends were cut back, 2 bases at V and 0 bases at J, with 11 bases in the middle. The CDR3 region is CASSINAESSYEQYF. In DNA form, the CDR3 reads TGTGCCAGTAGTATAAACGCGGAGAGCTCCTACGAGCAGTACTTC.